The rows below give T cell receptor beta chains drawn from one sample of a study of blood T cell repertoires in COVID-19. Method: immunoSEQ multiplex PCR; TCRdb's copy keeps in-frame clones and lacks some. The repertoire holds roughly 63,000 clones, with roughly 68% as singletons. The sample consisted of peripheral blood. The source is a woman of 80 years or more with acute or convalescent COVID-19. Each CDR3 is given with its conserved first and last residue. D genes are given only for firm matches. Size is stated for part of the rows, as once, few or many counts, or as a class when the clone is expanded.

clone size	V gene	J gene	D gene	CDR3 protein	CDR3 DNA
.	TRBV11-2	TRBJ1-1	.	CASSKQNTEAFF	TGTGCCAGCAGCAAACAGAACACTGAAGCTTTCTTT
.	TRBV6-2/TRBV6-3	TRBJ2-7	.	CASSYSTVAYEQYF	TGTGCCAGCAGTTACTCCACAGTCGCCTACGAGCAGTACTTC
.	TRBV18	TRBJ1-6	.	CASSSEGPGNSPLHF	TGTGCCAGCTCATCGGAGGGTCCGGGAAATTCACCCCTCCACTTT
.	TRBV6-2/TRBV6-3	TRBJ2-3	TRBD1	CASSYTATRGQRTDTQYF	TGTGCCAGCAGTTATACGGCGACCCGGGGACAGCGCACAGATACGCAGTATTTT
.	TRBV4-3	TRBJ1-1	.	CASSQEPRTEAFF	TGCGCCAGCAGCCAAGAGCCGCGCACTGAAGCTTTCTTT
.	TRBV6-5	TRBJ1-1	.	CASSRLGGTEAFF	TGTGCCAGCAGCCGCTTGGGGGGGACTGAAGCTTTCTTT
once	TRBV4-1	TRBJ1-6	.	CASSQAITGTTPLHF	TGCGCCAGCAGCCAAGCTATTACAGGGACGACACCCCTCCACTTT
few	TRBV2	TRBJ1-5	.	CASSSSVPSNQPQHF	TGTGCCAGCAGTAGCTCTGTACCGAGCAATCAGCCCCAGCATTTT
.	TRBV28	TRBJ1-1	.	CASSLGGWGEAFF	TGTGCCAGCAGTTTAGGAGGGTGGGGTGAAGCTTTCTTT
.	TRBV6-6	TRBJ2-5	TRBD1	CASSSSRGFAETQYF	TGTGCCAGCAGTTCCAGCAGGGGGTTTGCGGAGACCCAGTACTTC
few	TRBV30	TRBJ1-2	.	CAWSVPQRGYGYTF	TGTGCCTGGAGTGTACCTCAGAGAGGCTATGGCTACACCTTC
.	TRBV4-2	TRBJ2-1	TRBD2	CASSQEGSSGGYNEQFF	TGTGCCAGCAGCCAAGAAGGTTCTAGCGGGGGCTACAATGAGCAGTTCTTC
.	TRBV7-8	TRBJ2-2	TRBD2	CASSLPGLAGGRSSGELFF	TGTGCCAGCAGCCTTCCCGGACTAGCGGGAGGGAGGAGTTCCGGGGAGCTGTTTTTT
once	TRBV7-6	TRBJ1-5	TRBD1	CASSLTTGGDQPQHF	TGTGCCAGCAGCTTAACGACAGGGGGTGATCAGCCCCAGCATTTT
.	TRBV11-2	TRBJ2-2	.	CASSGGLAGRVSRELFF	TGTGCCAGCAGCGGAGGCCTGGCGGGAAGGGTATCCCGGGAGCTGTTTTTT
.	TRBV21-1	TRBJ2-4	.	CASSQTTNGFGGAKNIQYF	TGTGCCAGCAGCCAGACTACAAACGGGTTCGGGGGAGCCAAAAACATTCAGTACTTC
.	TRBV6-5	TRBJ1-3	.	CASSPRENTIYF	TGTGCCAGCAGTCCCAGGGAAAACACCATATATTTT
.	TRBV18	TRBJ2-7	TRBD1	CASSRQGAGNEQYF	TGTGCCAGCTCACGACAGGGGGCAGGGAACGAGCAGTACTTC
.	TRBV29-1	TRBJ2-5	.	CSVEIRWETQYF	TGCAGCGTTGAAATCAGGTGGGAGACCCAGTACTTC
many	TRBV14	TRBJ2-1	TRBD2	CASSRGASGSSEQFF	TGTGCCAGCAGCCGGGGGGCTAGCGGGAGTTCTGAGCAGTTCTTC
.	TRBV19	TRBJ2-1	TRBD2	CASSRKNSGRRDEQFF	TGTGCCAGTAGTAGAAAAAATAGCGGGAGGAGGGATGAGCAGTTCTTC
.	TRBV29-1	TRBJ2-7	TRBD1	CSASGGRSEQYF	TGCAGCGCCTCAGGGGGCCGTAGCGAGCAGTACTTC
once	TRBV19	TRBJ1-1	TRBD1	CASSILRGQGGRTEAFF	TGTGCCAGTAGTATTCTCCGGGGACAGGGTGGAAGGACTGAAGCTTTCTTT
.	TRBV5-6	TRBJ1-6	.	CASSLSLGGIVSPLHF	TGTGCCAGCAGCTTGAGTTTAGGAGGGATTGTTTCACCCCTCCACTTT
.	TRBV10-2	TRBJ1-6	TRBD1	CASSPGTGNSPLHF	TGCGCCAGCAGCCCCGGGACAGGGAATTCACCCCTCCACTTT
.	TRBV28	TRBJ1-1	TRBD1	CASSFSTGGRAEAFF	TGTGCCAGCAGTTTCTCGACAGGGGGGAGAGCTGAAGCTTTCTTT
.	TRBV28	TRBJ2-7	.	CASSLGGQFSYEQYF	TGTGCCAGCAGTTTGGGCGGACAGTTCTCCTACGAGCAGTACTTC
.	TRBV11-2	TRBJ1-4	.	CASSSRGGNTNEKLFF	TGTGCCAGCAGCTCACGAGGAGGGAACACTAATGAAAAACTGTTTTTT
few	TRBV7-9	TRBJ2-5	TRBD2	CASRREGWETQYF	TGTGCCAGCCGGCGGGAGGGTTGGGAGACCCAGTACTTC
.	TRBV29-1	TRBJ2-7	.	CSVGDTQIPSYEQYF	TGCAGCGTGGGGGACACGCAGATCCCCTCCTACGAGCAGTACTTC
.	TRBV5-1	TRBJ2-5	.	CASSRQFSGGTQYF	TGCGCCAGCAGCCGCCAGTTTTCCGGAGGGACCCAGTACTTC
.	TRBV28	TRBJ1-4	TRBD1	CASTRPQGVHEKLFF	TGTGCCAGCACCAGACCCCAGGGGGTGCATGAAAAACTGTTTTTT
.	TRBV28	TRBJ1-2	.	CASRRGGGAGGYTF	TGTGCCAGCAGACGCGGAGGAGGGGCAGGCGGCTACACCTTC
.	TRBV11-3	TRBJ2-1	TRBD2	CASSVLAGGINEQFF	TGTGCCAGCAGCGTACTAGCGGGAGGGATCAATGAGCAGTTCTTC
.	TRBV6-1	TRBJ1-2	.	CASSDLRGHGYTF	TGTGCCAGCAGTGATTTAAGAGGGCATGGCTACACCTTC
.	TRBV19	TRBJ2-7	.	CASKSDSIYEQYF	TGTGCCAGTAAGTCGGACAGTATCTACGAGCAGTACTTC
few	TRBV11-1	TRBJ2-1	TRBD1	CASRSGTGTRQFF	TGTGCCAGCAGGTCCGGGACAGGGACACGGCAGTTCTTC
.	TRBV5-1	TRBJ2-2	TRBD2	CASSFSGTNTGELFF	TGCGCCAGCAGCTTCAGCGGGACGAACACCGGAGAGCTGTTTTTT
.	TRBV5-4	TRBJ2-7	TRBD2	CASSPTSGRRSYEQYF	TGTGCCAGCAGCCCGACTAGCGGACGGAGGTCCTACGAGCAGTACTTC
.	TRBV6-5	TRBJ2-7	TRBD1	CASSRQGGISYEQYF	TGTGCCAGCAGCCGACAGGGGGGGATCTCCTACGAGCAGTACTTC
.	TRBV11-2	TRBJ2-3	.	CASSLPRDRTTDTQYF	TGTGCCAGCAGCTTACCCAGGGATAGAACCACAGATACGCAGTATTTT
.	TRBV29-1	TRBJ2-1	.	CSVPGGDSPHPSNEQFF	TGCAGCGTCCCAGGAGGGGACAGCCCCCATCCGAGCAATGAGCAGTTCTTC
.	TRBV18	TRBJ2-7	TRBD2	CASSPPNSGSYEQYF	TGTGCCAGCTCACCACCGAATAGCGGGAGTTACGAGCAGTACTTC
.	TRBV4-2	TRBJ2-2	TRBD1	CASSQEGQGEVGELFF	TGTGCCAGCAGCCAAGAGGGACAGGGGGAGGTCGGGGAGCTGTTTTTT
.	TRBV3-1/TRBV3-2	TRBJ1-1	.	CASSQEVSGTEAFF	TGTGCCAGCAGCCAAGAAGTCTCGGGGACTGAAGCTTTCTTT